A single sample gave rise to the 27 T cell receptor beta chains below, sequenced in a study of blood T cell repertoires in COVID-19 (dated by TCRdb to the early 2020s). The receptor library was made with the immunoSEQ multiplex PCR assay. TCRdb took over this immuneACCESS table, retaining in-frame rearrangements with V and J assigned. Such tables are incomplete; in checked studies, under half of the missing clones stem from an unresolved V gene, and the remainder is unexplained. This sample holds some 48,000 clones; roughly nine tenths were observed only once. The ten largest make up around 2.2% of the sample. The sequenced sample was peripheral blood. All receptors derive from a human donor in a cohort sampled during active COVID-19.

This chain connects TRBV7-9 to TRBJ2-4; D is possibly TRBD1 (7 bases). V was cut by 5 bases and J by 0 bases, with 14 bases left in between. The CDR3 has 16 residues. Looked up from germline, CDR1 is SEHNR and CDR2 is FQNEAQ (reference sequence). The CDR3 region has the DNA TGTGCCAGCAGCGCGGGACAGATTCTAGCCAAAAACATTCAGTACTTC. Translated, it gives CASSAGQILAKNIQYF.

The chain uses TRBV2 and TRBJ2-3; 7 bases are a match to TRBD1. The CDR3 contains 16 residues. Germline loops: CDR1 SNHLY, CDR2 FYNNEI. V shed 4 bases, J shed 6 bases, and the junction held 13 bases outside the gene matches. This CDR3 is CASSADRAVLGDTQYF. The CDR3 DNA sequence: TGTGCCAGCAGTGCAGACAGGGCCGTATTGGGGGATACGCAGTATTTT.

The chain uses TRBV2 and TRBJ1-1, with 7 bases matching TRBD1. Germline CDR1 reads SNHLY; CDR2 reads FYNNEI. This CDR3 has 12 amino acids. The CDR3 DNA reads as TGTCCCACCGGGACAGAGTACACTGAAGCTTTCTTT. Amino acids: CPTGTEYTEAFF.

The CDR3 nucleotides are TGTGCCAGCAGGTACAGGTCTAGCACAGATACGCAGTATTTT. As protein: CASRYRSSTDTQYF. V and J are TRBV13 and TRBJ2-3; tentatively, D is TRBD1 (5 bases). The V and J ends lost 6 bases and 0 bases respectively, with 10 bases between them. Germline CDR1 is PRHDT and CDR2 is FYEKMQ (reference sequence). This CDR3 region has 14 residues.

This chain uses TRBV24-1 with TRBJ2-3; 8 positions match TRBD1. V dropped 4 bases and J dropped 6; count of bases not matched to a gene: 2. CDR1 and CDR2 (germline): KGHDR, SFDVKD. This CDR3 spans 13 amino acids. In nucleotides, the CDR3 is TGTGCCACCAGTGAGGACAGGGCGGATACGCAGTATTTT. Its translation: CATSEDRADTQYF.

In DNA, the CDR3 is TGTGCCAGCAGCATGGACAGGGGGGACCACTATGGCTACACCTTC. It specifies CASSMDRGDHYGYTF. The rearrangement joins TRBV11-3 to TRBJ1-2, with 10 bases identical to TRBD1. V was pared by 5 bases and J by 3 bases, with 6 bases of the junction left unmatched. The CDR3 extends over 15 amino acids. CDR1 and CDR2 (germline): SGHNT, YENEEA.

CDR3 sequence (DNA): TGTGCCAGCAGCTTGCAGGAGGTCGGCGAGCAGTACTTC. Amino acids: CASSLQEVGEQYF. The genes are TRBV11-2 and TRBJ2-7; tentatively, D is TRBD2 (5 bases). In germline, CDR1 is SGHAT, CDR2 FQNNGV. V was pared by 3 bases and J by 6 bases, with 12 bases between. The CDR3 runs to 13 residues.

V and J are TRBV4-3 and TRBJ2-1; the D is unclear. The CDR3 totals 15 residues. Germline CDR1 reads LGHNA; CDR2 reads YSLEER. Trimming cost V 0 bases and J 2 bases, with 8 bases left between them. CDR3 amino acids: CASSQDRSTYNEQFF. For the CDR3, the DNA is TGCGCCAGCAGCCAAGATCGGTCAACCTACAATGAGCAGTTCTTC.

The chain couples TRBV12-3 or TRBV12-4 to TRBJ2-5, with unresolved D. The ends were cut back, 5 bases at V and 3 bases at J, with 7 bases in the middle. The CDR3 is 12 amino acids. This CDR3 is CASSKIKETQYF. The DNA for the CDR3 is TGTGCCAGCAGTAAAATTAAAGAGACCCAGTACTTC.

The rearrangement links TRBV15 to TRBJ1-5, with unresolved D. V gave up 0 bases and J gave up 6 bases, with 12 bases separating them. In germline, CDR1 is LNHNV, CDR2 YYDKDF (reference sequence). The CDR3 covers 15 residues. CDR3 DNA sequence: TGTGCCACCAGCAGAGAGAGGGCAGCTGGTCAGCCCCAGCATTTT. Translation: CATSRERAAGQPQHF. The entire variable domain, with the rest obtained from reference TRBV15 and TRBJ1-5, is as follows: DAMVIQNPRYQVTQFGKPVTLSCSQTLNHNVMYWYQQKSSQAPKLLFHYYDKDFNNEADTPDNFQSRRPNTSFCFLDIRSPGLGDTAMYLCATSRERAAGQPQHFGDGTRLSIL.

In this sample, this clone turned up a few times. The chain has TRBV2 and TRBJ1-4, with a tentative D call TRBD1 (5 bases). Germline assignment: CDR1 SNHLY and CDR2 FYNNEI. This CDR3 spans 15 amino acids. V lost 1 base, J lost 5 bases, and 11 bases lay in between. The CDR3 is CASSEVSSGNEKLFF. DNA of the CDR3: TGTGCCAGCAGTGAAGTGTCTTCAGGGAATGAAAAACTGTTTTTT. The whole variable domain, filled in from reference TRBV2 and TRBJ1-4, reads EPEVTQTPSHQVTQMGQEVILRCVPISNHLYFYWYRQILGQKVEFLVSFYNNEISEKSEIFDDQFSVERPDGSNFTLKIRSTKLEDSAMYFCASSEVSSGNEKLFFGSGTQLSVL.

The CDR3 region is CASSVAVTGTTQQFF. The CDR3 DNA sequence: TGTGCCAGCAGCGTAGCTGTCACAGGGACCACCCAGCAGTTCTTC. V and J are TRBV9 and TRBJ2-1, with a weak D call TRBD1 (6 bases). Trimming left V 0 bases short and J 11 bases short, with 18 bases between. The CDR3 is made up of 15 amino acids. Per the germline V gene, CDR1 is SGDLS and CDR2 is YYNGEE.

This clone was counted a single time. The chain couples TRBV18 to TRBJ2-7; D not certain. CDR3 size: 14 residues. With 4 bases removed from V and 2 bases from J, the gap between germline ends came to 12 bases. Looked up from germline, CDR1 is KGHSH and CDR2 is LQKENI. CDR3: CASSLLTETYEQYF. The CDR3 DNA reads TGTGCCAGCTCACTCCTCACAGAAACCTACGAGCAGTACTTC.

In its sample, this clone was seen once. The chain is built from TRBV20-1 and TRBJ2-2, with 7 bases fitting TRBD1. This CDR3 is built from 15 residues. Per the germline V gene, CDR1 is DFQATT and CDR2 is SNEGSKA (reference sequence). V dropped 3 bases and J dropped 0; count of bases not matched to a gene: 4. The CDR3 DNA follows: TGCAGTGCTAGTAGGGGACAGCCGAACACCGGGGAGCTGTTTTTT. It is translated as CSASRGQPNTGELFF.

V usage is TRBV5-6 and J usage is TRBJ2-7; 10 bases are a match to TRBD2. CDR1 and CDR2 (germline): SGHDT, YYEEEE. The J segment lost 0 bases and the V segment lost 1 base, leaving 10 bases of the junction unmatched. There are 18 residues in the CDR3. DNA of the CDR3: TGTGCCAGCAGCTTGAGGAGACTAGCGGGCTTGAGCTCCTACGAGCAGTACTTC. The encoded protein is CASSLRRLAGLSSYEQYF.

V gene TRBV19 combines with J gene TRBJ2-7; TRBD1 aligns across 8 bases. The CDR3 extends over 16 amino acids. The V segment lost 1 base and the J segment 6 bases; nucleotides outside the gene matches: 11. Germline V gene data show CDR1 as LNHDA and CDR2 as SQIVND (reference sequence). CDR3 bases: TGTGCCAGTAGTATAGTGGCAGGACAGGGCCCTTTCGAGCAGTACTTC. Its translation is CASSIVAGQGPFEQYF.

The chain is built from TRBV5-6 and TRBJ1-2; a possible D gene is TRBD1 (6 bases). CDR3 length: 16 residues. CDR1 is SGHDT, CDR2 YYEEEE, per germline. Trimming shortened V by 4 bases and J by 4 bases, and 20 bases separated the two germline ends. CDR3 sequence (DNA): TGTGCCAGCAGCCTCCGACAGGCTCACCTCTTCTATGGCTACACCTTC. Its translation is CASSLRQAHLFYGYTF.

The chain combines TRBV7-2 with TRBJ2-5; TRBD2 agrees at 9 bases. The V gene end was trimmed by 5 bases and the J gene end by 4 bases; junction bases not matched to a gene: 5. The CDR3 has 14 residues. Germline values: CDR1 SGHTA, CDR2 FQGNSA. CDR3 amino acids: CASSAAGGRETQYF. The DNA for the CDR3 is TGTGCCAGCAGCGCCGCGGGAGGGCGAGAGACCCAGTACTTC. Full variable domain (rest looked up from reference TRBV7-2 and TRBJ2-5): GAGVSQSPSNKVTEKGKDVELRCDPISGHTALYWYRQSLGQGLEFLIYFQGNSAPDKSGLPSDRFSAERTGGSVSTLTIQRTQQEDSAVYLCASSAAGGRETQYFGPGTRLLVL.

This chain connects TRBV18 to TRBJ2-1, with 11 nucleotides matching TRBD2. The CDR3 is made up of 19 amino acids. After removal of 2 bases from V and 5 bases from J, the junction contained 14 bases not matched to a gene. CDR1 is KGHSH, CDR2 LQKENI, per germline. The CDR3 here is CASSPSLVAGGRNHNEQFF. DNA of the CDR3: TGTGCCAGCTCACCATCCCTCGTAGCGGGGGGGCGTAACCACAATGAGCAGTTCTTC.

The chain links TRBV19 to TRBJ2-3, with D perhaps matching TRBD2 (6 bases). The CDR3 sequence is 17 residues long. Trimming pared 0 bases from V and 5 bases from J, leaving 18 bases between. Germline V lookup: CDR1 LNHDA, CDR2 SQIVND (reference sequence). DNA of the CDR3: TGTGCCAGTAGTATAGATTTCGGGGAGGTTCAGGTAGATACGCAGTATTTT. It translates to CASSIDFGEVQVDTQYF.

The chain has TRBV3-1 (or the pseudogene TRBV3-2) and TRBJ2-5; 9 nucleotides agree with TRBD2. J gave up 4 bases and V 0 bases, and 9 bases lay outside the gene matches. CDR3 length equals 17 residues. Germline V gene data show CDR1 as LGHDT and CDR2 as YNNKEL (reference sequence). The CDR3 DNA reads TGTGCCAGCAGCCAAGATATCTGGCTAGCGGGACGAGAGACCCAGTACTTC. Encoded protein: CASSQDIWLAGRETQYF.

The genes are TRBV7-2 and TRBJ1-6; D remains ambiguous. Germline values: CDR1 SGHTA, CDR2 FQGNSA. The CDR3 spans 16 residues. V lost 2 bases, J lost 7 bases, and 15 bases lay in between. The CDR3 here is CASSLMGWGGNSPLHF. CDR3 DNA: TGTGCCAGCAGCTTAATGGGGTGGGGAGGAAATTCACCCCTCCACTTT.

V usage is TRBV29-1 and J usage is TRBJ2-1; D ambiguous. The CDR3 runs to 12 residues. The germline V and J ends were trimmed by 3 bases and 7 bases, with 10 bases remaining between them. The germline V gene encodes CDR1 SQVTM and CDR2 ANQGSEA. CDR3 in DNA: TGCAGCGTTGACATTATACGGAATGAGCAGTTCTTC. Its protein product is CSVDIIRNEQFF.

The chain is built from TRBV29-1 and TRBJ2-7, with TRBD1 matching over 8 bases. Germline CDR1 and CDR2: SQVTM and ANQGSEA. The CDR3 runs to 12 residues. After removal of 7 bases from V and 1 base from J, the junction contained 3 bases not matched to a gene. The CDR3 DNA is TGCAGCGCACAGGGGGAATCCTACGAGCAGTACTTC. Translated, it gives CSAQGESYEQYF.

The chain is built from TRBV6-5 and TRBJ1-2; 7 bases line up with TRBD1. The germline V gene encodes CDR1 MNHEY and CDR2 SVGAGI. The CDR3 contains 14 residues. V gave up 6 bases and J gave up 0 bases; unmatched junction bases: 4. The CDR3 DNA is TGTGCCAGCAGAGGGACAGATGCTAACTATGGCTACACCTTC. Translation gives CASRGTDANYGYTF.

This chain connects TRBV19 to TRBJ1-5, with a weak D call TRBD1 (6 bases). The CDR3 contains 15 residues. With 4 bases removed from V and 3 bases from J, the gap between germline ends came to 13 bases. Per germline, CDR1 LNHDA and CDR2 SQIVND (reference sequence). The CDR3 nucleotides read TGTGCCAGTAGTACCTTCTGGACAGTCAATCAGCCCCAGCATTTT. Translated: CASSTFWTVNQPQHF.

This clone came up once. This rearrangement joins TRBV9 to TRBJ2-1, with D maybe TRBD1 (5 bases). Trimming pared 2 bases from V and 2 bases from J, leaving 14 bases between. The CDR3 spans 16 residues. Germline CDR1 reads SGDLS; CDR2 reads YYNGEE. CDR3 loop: CASSVRALSPYNEQFF. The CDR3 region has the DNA TGTGCCAGCAGCGTCAGGGCCCTCAGCCCCTACAATGAGCAGTTCTTC.